The entry below describes one T cell receptor beta chain. Its antigen is not known. The V and J ends lost 4 bases and 4 bases, in that order; junction bases with no gene match: 4. The CDR3 covers 12 residues. CDR1 is DFQATT, CDR2 SNEGSKA, per germline (reference sequence). The sample belongs to a study of T cell repertoires in cytomegalovirus infection. Study in general: Peptides in the study included HLA-C-restricted and HLA-B-restricted CMV epitopes. Indications came from public TCR beta signatures; they pointed to CMV infection and to a matching HLA type. Study-level results: It was HLA-C-restricted CMV-specific TCR beta clonotypes that dominated the response ex vivo. Summed frequency of shared TCR beta families picked out CMV carriers who also had the relevant HLA.

TCRdb reanalysed the reads using MiXCR and keeps one entry per CDR3 protein. The sample lists fewer than 650,000 distinct CDR3 sequences, roughly 43% occurring once. This specimen was cultured PBMCs, taken from culture after CMV antigen stimulation. The receptor was isolated from a human donor in good health (CMV status not recorded). Some clones in this sample may be carry-over from other donors' samples. The chain links TRBV20-1 to TRBJ2-7; 7 nucleotides align to TRBD1. CDR3 in DNA: TGCAGTGCTACCAAGACAGGGTACGAGCAGTACTTC. As protein: CSATKTGYEQYF.